The entry below gives a single T cell receptor beta chain sequence along with its context. Its antigen is still unknown. No qualities accompany the bases; no much larger clone lies one base away. Libraries were prepared through the immunoSEQ multiplex PCR assay. TCRdb stores this immuneACCESS table with in-frame sequences only. Part of the clones is absent; in the studies checked, under half of the shortfall reflects unresolved V genes, and no reason is known for the rest. Recorded for this sample are 35,000 to 55,000 clones; 80% to 90% of them occurred a single time. The ten largest clones add up to roughly 1.1% of the sample. The data stem from a study of T cell changes during pregnancy in multiple sclerosis (dated by TCRdb to between 2019 and 2020). In the study overall: Changes in the T cell repertoire over the course of pregnancy were examined in this study in women with multiple sclerosis.

From V the trimming removes 4 bases and from J it removes 6 bases, while the gene matches leave 6 bases of the junction unaccounted for. The CDR3 spans 15 residues, from the cysteine through the phenylalanine. Just CDR3 DNA is preserved here, 45 bases in frame from base 1. As encoded in the germline V gene, CDR1 is ENHRY while CDR2 is SYGVKD. Sequenced material: CD4+ T cells from peripheral blood mononuclear cells, taken after pregnancy. The V gene is TRBV10-3 and the J gene is TRBJ1-1; 12 bases in the junction line up with TRBD1. The receptor comes from a female donor with multiple sclerosis, enrolled in a pregnancy study. The DNA sequence is TGTGCCATCAGTGTGGGACAGGGGGCATCCCCTGAAGCTTTCTTT. Protein translation: CAISVGQGASPEAFF.